Each of the 7 T cell receptor beta chains below was sequenced from the same sample in a study of radiotherapy plus CTLA-4 blockade in lung cancer. Measured with immunoSEQ multiplex PCR; TCRdb has only the in-frame clones, and not every one. The sample carries some 51,000 clones, approximately 80% recorded once. The sample consisted of peripheral blood, taken from a patient treated with radiotherapy plus ipilimumab. Every receptor here comes from a human donor with non-small cell lung cancer whose response to radiotherapy plus ipilimumab could not be evaluated.

CDR3 in amino acids: CASSGQNYGYTF. The DNA for the CDR3 is TGTGCCAGCAGCGGACAGAACTATGGCTACACCTTC. The chain recombines TRBV11-3 with TRBJ1-2, with D maybe TRBD1 (6 bases). Germline V gene sequence: CDR1 SGHNT, CDR2 YENEEA. This CDR3 has 12 amino acids. Between the trimmed V and J ends, which lost 5 bases and 2 bases, there was a span of 6 bases.

The chain carries TRBV28 and TRBJ1-4; maybe TRBD1 (5 bases). This CDR3 has 14 residues. V was pared by 3 bases and J by 10 bases, with 15 bases between. Germline V gene sequence: CDR1 MDHEN, CDR2 SYDVKM. CDR3 sequence (DNA): TGTGCCAGCAGTTTCGGGCAGGGAAAGAGAAAACTGTTTTTT. Amino acid sequence: CASSFGQGKRKLFF.

This sequence joins TRBV16 and TRBJ1-5; 7 nucleotides align to TRBD1. After removal of 3 bases from V and 1 base from J, the junction contained 6 bases not matched to a gene. CDR1 KGHSY and CDR2 FQNENV come from the germline V gene. This CDR3 has 16 amino acids. CDR3 sequence: CASSHPGTASNQPQHF. CDR3 sequence (DNA): TGTGCCAGCAGCCACCCCGGGACAGCGAGCAATCAGCCCCAGCATTTT.

V and J are TRBV6-5 and TRBJ1-4, with D perhaps matching TRBD1 (5 bases). The V gene lost 6 bases and the J gene lost 0 bases, with 11 bases spanning the gap. The CDR3 contains 15 residues. Germline loops: CDR1 MNHEY, CDR2 SVGAGI. CDR3 residues: CASRRTRATNEKLFF. Written as DNA, the CDR3 is TGTGCCAGCAGGCGAACCAGGGCAACTAATGAAAAACTGTTTTTT.

The V and J genes are TRBV12-5 and TRBJ1-1; 9 bases align to TRBD1. The CDR3 covers 14 residues. Trimming cost V 6 bases and J 5 bases; bases outside gene matches: 7. Germline loops: CDR1 LGHNT, CDR2 FRNRAP. In DNA form, the CDR3 reads TGTGCTAGTGGGTTGACAGGGGGTAAGACTGAAGCTTTCTTT. Its translation is CASGLTGGKTEAFF.

The chain recombines TRBV19 with TRBJ2-5; 14 nucleotides align to TRBD2. The CDR3 extends over 15 amino acids. The germline V gene encodes CDR1 LNHDA and CDR2 SQIVND (reference sequence). The ends lost 3 bases at V and 5 bases at J; junction bases unmatched: 2. The CDR3 DNA sequence: TGTGCCAGTAGTATGACTAGCGGGAGGGGCGAGACCCAGTACTTC. Residues: CASSMTSGRGETQYF.

CDR3 DNA: TGCGCCAGCAGCTTGGGAGGGAGCTCCTACAATGAGCAGTTCTTC. This gives the protein CASSLGGSSYNEQFF. The gene calls are TRBV5-1 and TRBJ2-1, with D possibly being TRBD2 (5 bases). Trimming shortened V by 0 bases and J by 0 bases, and 7 bases separated the two germline ends. Germline V gene lookup returns CDR1 SGHRS and CDR2 YFSETQ. The CDR3 is made up of 15 amino acids.